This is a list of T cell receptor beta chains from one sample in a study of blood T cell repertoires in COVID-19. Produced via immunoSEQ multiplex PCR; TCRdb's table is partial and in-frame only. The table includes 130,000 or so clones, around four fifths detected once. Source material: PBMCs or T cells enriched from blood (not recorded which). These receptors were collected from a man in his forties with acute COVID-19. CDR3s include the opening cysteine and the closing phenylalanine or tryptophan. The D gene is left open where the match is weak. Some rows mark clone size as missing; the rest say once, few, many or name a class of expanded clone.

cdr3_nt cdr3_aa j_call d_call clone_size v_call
TGTGCCAGCAGTTCCCTAGCGGGAGTGGATGGCAATGAGCAGTTCTTC CASSSLAGVDGNEQFF TRBJ2-1 TRBD2 once TRBV6-5
TGCAGCGTTCGTCAGGGACTGGTCAATGAGCAGTTCTTC CSVRQGLVNEQFF TRBJ2-1 - - TRBV29-1
TGTGCCAGCAGCTTTGGAGAAGCTCATGGGGGGGAGACCCAGTACTTC CASSFGEAHGGETQYF TRBJ2-5 - - TRBV5-5
TGTGCCAGCAGCGTAGTAAGCACAGATACGCAGTATTTT CASSVVSTDTQYF TRBJ2-3 - once TRBV9
TGTGCCAGTAGGAGAGGGACAGAGGCTAACACTGAAGCTTTCTTT CASRRGTEANTEAFF TRBJ1-1 TRBD1 - TRBV19
TGTGCCGCTCAGCGGGAGGGCGGAAATGAGCAGTTCTTC CAAQREGGNEQFF TRBJ2-1 TRBD2 - TRBV10-3
TGTGCCAGCGGGATTGACAGGAAAAGCTATGGCTACACCTTC CASGIDRKSYGYTF TRBJ1-2 - - TRBV28
TGTGCCAGTAGTTGGTATTTGGTCCAAGACACCACCTACGAGCAGTACTTC CASSWYLVQDTTYEQYF TRBJ2-7 - - TRBV19
TGCGCCAGCAGCCAGGGAAGCTCTGGAAACACCATATATTTT CASSQGSSGNTIYF TRBJ1-3 - - TRBV5-1
TGCAGCGTTGATCGGGACTCGGACAATGAGCAGTTCTTC CSVDRDSDNEQFF TRBJ2-1 - - TRBV29-1
TGTGCCAGCGGCGAGGGTTTTTCTGAAGCTTTCTTT CASGEGFSEAFF TRBJ1-1 - - TRBV7-6
TGTGCCAGCAGTCGAAGACTTTCCTTCCGTTACAATGAGCAGTTCTTC CASSRRLSFRYNEQFF TRBJ2-1 - - TRBV28
TGTGCCAGCAGCCTAGGGGACAGGGGTAATTCACCCCTCCACTTT CASSLGDRGNSPLHF TRBJ1-6 TRBD1 - TRBV9
TGTGCCAGCAGCTTATTGACAGGGGTGAATTCACCCCTCCACTTT CASSLLTGVNSPLHF TRBJ1-6 TRBD1 few TRBV7-2
TGCGCCAGCAACTCTCCGGCGGGAGGGCCGGCCGGGGAGCTGTTTTTT CASNSPAGGPAGELFF TRBJ2-2 TRBD2 - TRBV5-1
TGTGCCAGCAGCCGGACTAGCAATGAGCAGTTCTTC CASSRTSNEQFF TRBJ2-1 TRBD2 - TRBV5-6
TGTGCCAGCAGTGATTGGGGGGATGACGAGCAGTACTTC CASSDWGDDEQYF TRBJ2-7 - few TRBV2
TGTGCCAGTAGTAGTGTCCCTTCTAGCACAGATACGCAGTATTTT CASSSVPSSTDTQYF TRBJ2-3 - - TRBV19
TGCGCCAGCAGCTTACGGGAGACGCGCACAGATACGCAGTATTTT CASSLRETRTDTQYF TRBJ2-3 - - TRBV5-1
TGTGCCAGTAGTCCCCGGGACAAGCGGCCAGCAACTAATGAAAAACTGTTTTTT CASSPRDKRPATNEKLFF TRBJ1-4 - - TRBV19
TGTGCCAGCCTCAACCACCCACAGGGAACCTATGGCTACACCTTC CASLNHPQGTYGYTF TRBJ1-2 - - TRBV6-5
TGTGCCAGTAAAAACAGGGGGTCTAGCACAGATACGCAGTATTTT CASKNRGSSTDTQYF TRBJ2-3 TRBD1 - TRBV19
TGTGCCAGCAGCTCCCGGGGCGGGGGGGAGAATGAGCAGTTCTTC CASSSRGGGENEQFF TRBJ2-1 TRBD2 - TRBV11-3
TGTGCCAGCACTAGTCAAGGAAGGGAGCAGTACTTC CASTSQGREQYF TRBJ2-7 - - TRBV28